Below, one T cell receptor beta chain is given with its context. Sequencing was performed with immunoSEQ multiplex PCR; in TCRdb, only in-frame clones are kept and a portion is missing. Of around 65,000 clones listed, 91% are singletons. CDR3 length equals 14 residues. V lost 5 bases and J lost 4, with 14 bases in between. In germline, CDR1 is SGHTA, CDR2 FQGNSA. This entry comes from a study of T cell changes during pregnancy in multiple sclerosis. The V call is TRBV7-2, the J call TRBJ1-1; D is perhaps TRBD1 (6 bases). Sample: peripheral blood, taken in the third trimester of pregnancy. The clonotype originates from a female donor in good health, enrolled as a control in a pregnancy study. CDR3 nucleotide sequence: TGTGCCAGCAGCGGTACAGGGAGAAGCACTGAAGCTTTCTTT. This encodes CASSGTGRSTEAFF.